This T cell receptor beta chain originates from a study of T cells in Graves' hyperthyroidism and ophthalmopathy. This clonotype turned up a few times. The junction does not match germline at one end; this may be a read error. The source of the PBMCs was approximately 10 ml of fresh peripheral blood. The CDR3 regions of TCR beta were amplified from RNA transcripts. HTBI primers were employed in a first-round RT-PCR of the TCR CDR3. TCRdb reanalysed the multiplex PCR reads using MiXCR and keeps one entry per CDR3 protein. Of hundreds of thousands of distinct CDR3 sequences listed, approximately 15% are singletons. Germline loops: CDR1 SGHTA, CDR2 FQGTGA. CDR3 length: 14 residues.

This chain joins TRBV7-3 and TRBJ1-2; a weak D match, TRBD1 (6 bases). Source material: blood. The sequence came from a woman aged 60-70 years with Graves' ophthalmopathy. The chain's CDR3 is CASSLRTENYGYTF. CDR3 sequence (DNA): TGCGCCAGCAGCCTGCGGACAGAAAACTATGGCTACACCTTC.